This entry lists 32 T cell receptor beta chains sequenced from one sample in a study of CD8 T cells in Susac syndrome (dated by TCRdb to the late 2010s). Libraries were prepared through the immunoSEQ multiplex PCR assay. RNA was extracted using the RNeasy kit, and roughly 0.45 to 1 ug of the RNA was reverse transcribed with random hexamers. Through fastp at Q25 and MiXCR, TCRdb rebuilt clones from the public reads, retaining in-frame beta chains. Here each entry gathers all rows of one CDR3 protein and keeps the most common genes and DNA. For this sample there are around 150,000 distinct CDR3 sequences; around 95% appear just once. 0.11% of the sample comes from the top ten. Source material: CD4+ T cells from PBMCs. The source is a human donor with multiple sclerosis.

The genes are TRBV20-1 and TRBJ2-7; D remains ambiguous. Germline V gives CDR1 DFQATT, CDR2 SNEGSKA (reference sequence). The CDR3 is 10 amino acids. V was cut by 6 bases and J by 2 bases, with 5 bases left in between. The DNA for the CDR3 is TGCAGTGCCCAAGCCTACGAGCAGTACTTC. Protein product: CSAQAYEQYF.

This chain links TRBV30 with TRBJ1-6, with D tentatively TRBD1 (5 bases). The CDR3 contains 13 residues. Trimming cost V 3 bases and J 7 bases, with 10 bases left between them. CDR1 GTSNPN and CDR2 SVGIG come from the germline V gene (reference sequence). DNA for the CDR3: TGTGCCTGGAGGGGGGGAGGAAATTCACCCCTCCACTTT. Translating gives CAWRGGGNSPLHF.

The chain has TRBV6-6 and TRBJ1-2, with D perhaps matching TRBD1 (5 bases). The length of the CDR3 is 13 residues. Germline assignment: CDR1 MNHNY and CDR2 SVGAGI (reference sequence). The V and J ends lost 7 bases and 2 bases respectively, with 11 bases between them. The CDR3: CASTTGANYGYTF. The CDR3 DNA follows: TGTGCCAGCACTACCGGGGCGAACTATGGCTACACCTTC.

V is TRBV4-3 and J is TRBJ1-1, with D possibly being TRBD1 (5 bases). The CDR3 contains 14 residues. Germline V CDR1 and CDR2: LGHNA, YSLEER. Trimming removed 0 bases at V and 5 bases at J, with 10 bases between. The CDR3 spells CASSQEAGWTEAFF. CDR3 nucleotides: TGCGCCAGCAGCCAAGAGGCAGGGTGGACTGAAGCTTTCTTT.

The CDR3 protein is CATSDFGNEQFF. The CDR3 DNA is TGTGCCACCAGTGATTTTGGGAATGAGCAGTTCTTC. V is TRBV24-1 and J is TRBJ2-1; D call uncertain. The V end lost 1 base, the J end lost 7 bases, and 4 bases lay between the germline ends. CDR3 size: 12 residues. Germline V gene sequence: CDR1 KGHDR, CDR2 SFDVKD.

The chain couples TRBV6-6 to TRBJ2-3; D not certain. The germline V and J ends were trimmed by 9 bases and 2 bases, with 9 bases remaining between them. CDR1 and CDR2 (germline): MNHNY, SVGAGI (reference sequence). The CDR3 length is 12 residues. The CDR3 bases are TGTGCCAGTGCCGGGTCCACAGATACGCAGTATTTT. This sequence encodes CASAGSTDTQYF.

V and J are TRBV20-1 and TRBJ2-3; possibly TRBD1 for D (6 bases). Trimming took 5 bases from V and 2 from J, leaving 17 bases between them. CDR3 size: 15 residues. Germline V gene sequence: CDR1 DFQATT, CDR2 SNEGSKA (reference sequence). CDR3 DNA: TGCAGTGCTTGGCCGGGACCAGGGGTCACAGATACGCAGTATTTT. Encoded protein: CSAWPGPGVTDTQYF.

This chain links TRBV30 with TRBJ1-3; D possibly corresponds to TRBD1 (6 bases). Germline V gene lookup returns CDR1 GTSNPN and CDR2 SVGIG (reference sequence). CDR3 length equals 14 residues. V lost 3 bases, J lost 0 bases, and 9 bases lay in between. The CDR3 sequence is CAWRDSNSGNTIYF. CDR3 DNA: TGTGCCTGGAGGGACAGTAACTCTGGAAACACCATATATTTT.

This clonotype came up once. V gene TRBV5-1 combines with J gene TRBJ2-2, with TRBD1 matching over 7 bases. CDR3 length: 16 amino acids. The V segment lost 6 bases and the J segment 0 bases; nucleotides outside the gene matches: 8. Germline CDR1 SGHRS, CDR2 YFSETQ. CDR3 residues: CASKSAGTANTGELFF. In DNA, the CDR3 is TGCGCCAGCAAATCGGCCGGGACAGCGAACACCGGGGAGCTGTTTTTT.

V is TRBV2 and J is TRBJ2-1, with D possibly TRBD1 on 7 matching bases. The V end lost 5 bases, the J end lost 4 bases, and 15 bases lay between the germline ends. The CDR3 is made up of 15 amino acids. Germline loops: CDR1 SNHLY, CDR2 FYNNEI. CDR3 sequence: CASSSQGGRYNEQFF. CDR3 in DNA: TGTGCCAGCAGTTCGCAGGGGGGTCGGTACAATGAGCAGTTCTTC.

The gene calls are TRBV29-1 and TRBJ2-7, with TRBD1 matching 7 bases. This CDR3 contains 12 residues. Germline V CDR1 and CDR2: SQVTM, ANQGSEA. J lost 2 bases, V lost 4 bases, and 2 bases had no gene match. Here the CDR3 DNA reads TGCAGCGTTGTACAGGGGACCTACGAGCAGTACTTC. It specifies CSVVQGTYEQYF.

The rearrangement links TRBV15 to TRBJ1-5; D is perhaps TRBD1 (5 bases). The CDR3 runs 15 residues. CDR1 LNHNV and CDR2 YYDKDF come from the germline V gene (reference sequence). Between the trimmed V and J ends, which lost 0 bases and 3 bases, there was a span of 9 bases. As DNA, the CDR3 is TGTGCCACCAGCAGAGATCAGGGCCTCAATCAGCCCCAGCATTTT. It codes for CATSRDQGLNQPQHF.

This rearrangement joins TRBV5-1 to TRBJ1-2, with 9 bases fitting TRBD1. Germline V gives CDR1 SGHRS, CDR2 YFSETQ. CDR3 size: 16 residues. Unmatched junction bases numbered 6, after V lost 1 base and J lost 2 bases. For the CDR3, the DNA is TGCGCCAGCAGCTTGAACAGGGGGCCGGCGAACTATGGCTACACCTTC. Protein: CASSLNRGPANYGYTF.

V usage is TRBV20-1 and J usage is TRBJ2-5; no clear D gene. Trimming pared 4 bases from V and 2 bases from J, leaving 5 bases between. The CDR3 loop spans 11 amino acids. Germline V gene sequence: CDR1 DFQATT, CDR2 SNEGSKA (reference sequence). The CDR3 sequence is CSANKQETQYF. The CDR3, as DNA: TGCAGTGCTAACAAGCAAGAGACCCAGTACTTC.

CDR3 in amino acids: CAWRRYDRMGEQYF. The CDR3 DNA is TGTGCCTGGAGGCGGTATGACAGGATGGGCGAGCAGTACTTC. The chain combines TRBV30 with TRBJ2-7; maybe TRBD1 (6 bases). This CDR3 spans 14 amino acids. The ends were cut back, 3 bases at V and 6 bases at J, with 18 bases in the middle. Germline V lookup: CDR1 GTSNPN, CDR2 SVGIG (reference sequence).

The chain links TRBV12-3 or TRBV12-4 to TRBJ2-3; D perhaps matches TRBD2 (5 bases). Deletions cut 7 bases from V and 4 bases from J, with 15 bases between. The CDR3 extends over 14 amino acids. The CDR3 reads CASTPLVGADTQYF. CDR3 sequence (DNA): TGTGCCAGCACCCCCCTCGTCGGGGCAGATACGCAGTATTTT.

The rearrangement uses TRBV30 and TRBJ2-3; 14 bases align to TRBD2. The germline V gene encodes CDR1 GTSNPN and CDR2 SVGIG (reference sequence). The V segment lost 8 bases and the J segment 4 bases; nucleotides outside the gene matches: 2. The CDR3 extends over 13 amino acids. CDR3 sequence: CAGTSGGSDTQYF. The CDR3, as DNA: TGTGCCGGGACTAGCGGGGGCTCAGATACGCAGTATTTT.

The chain is built from TRBV11-2 and TRBJ2-7; TRBD1 matches 7 bases. The CDR3 is 17 amino acids. The V gene end was trimmed by 5 bases and the J gene end by 2 bases; junction bases not matched to a gene: 15. CDR1 is SGHAT, CDR2 FQNNGV, per germline. The chain's CDR3 is CASSPINRGKATYEQYF. The CDR3 DNA follows: TGTGCCAGCAGCCCCATAAACAGGGGAAAAGCAACCTACGAGCAGTACTTC.

The rearrangement links TRBV9 to TRBJ2-7; 10 positions match TRBD2. Germline V gives CDR1 SGDLS, CDR2 YYNGEE. This CDR3 comprises 15 residues. The J segment lost 4 bases and the V segment lost 2 bases, leaving 6 bases of the junction unmatched. Here the CDR3 DNA reads TGTGCCAGCAGCGTCAATAGCGGGGGGACGTACGAGCAGTACTTC. Translating gives CASSVNSGGTYEQYF. Complete variable domain (other parts from reference TRBV9 and TRBJ2-7): DSGVTQTPKHLITATGQRVTLRCSPRSGDLSVYWYQQSLDQGLQFLIQYYNGEERAKGNILERFSAQQFPDLHSELNLSSLELGDSALYFCASSVNSGGTYEQYFGPGTRLTVT.

This chain uses TRBV29-1 with TRBJ2-1; possibly TRBD2 for D (6 bases). Germline values: CDR1 SQVTM, CDR2 ANQGSEA. V dropped 4 bases and J dropped 9 bases, with 13 bases sitting between them. The CDR3 length is 12 residues. CDR3 sequence reads: CSVVGGDIEQFF. In nucleotides, the CDR3 is TGCAGCGTTGTAGGAGGGGATATTGAGCAGTTCTTC.

This CDR3 is CASSSNGQIYEEQYF. The CDR3 bases are TGTGCCAGCAGCTCCAATGGACAGATCTACGAAGAGCAGTACTTC. The chain carries TRBV11-2 and TRBJ2-7; D may be TRBD1 (6 bases). The V end was cut by 4 bases, the J end by 7 bases, with 20 bases between. Germline values: CDR1 SGHAT, CDR2 FQNNGV. The CDR3 has 15 residues.

The chain's CDR3 is CASSQNPRTNTEAFF. The CDR3 region has the DNA TGCGCCAGCAGTCAAAATCCCAGAACGAACACTGAAGCTTTCTTT. The V gene is TRBV23-1, the J gene TRBJ1-1; D remains ambiguous. TRBV23-1 is placed among ORFs of uncertain function. This CDR3 has 15 amino acids. Between the trimmed V and J ends, which lost 2 bases and 1 base, there was a span of 11 bases.

The chain joins TRBV9 to TRBJ2-4; 7 nucleotides line up with TRBD1. V dropped 0 bases and J dropped 7; count of bases not matched to a gene: 13. The CDR3 consists of 17 residues. CDR1 and CDR2 from the germline V gene are SGDLS and YYNGEE. The CDR3 sequence is CASSVESQGGLGNIQYF. CDR3 nucleotides: TGTGCCAGCAGCGTAGAGAGCCAAGGGGGCCTAGGGAACATTCAGTACTTC.

J is TRBJ2-5 and V is TRBV5-1; 8 nucleotides agree with TRBD1. The CDR3 consists of 13 residues. V lost 7 bases to trimming and J lost 5 bases; unmatched junction nucleotides: 7. Germline V gives CDR1 SGHRS, CDR2 YFSETQ. The CDR3 region is CASQTGAGETQYF. For the CDR3, the DNA is TGCGCCAGCCAGACAGGGGCCGGGGAGACCCAGTACTTC.

This clonotype was detected only once. The chain carries TRBV30 and TRBJ2-1; 7 bases agree with TRBD1. There are 13 residues in the CDR3. Germline V gene data show CDR1 as GTSNPN and CDR2 as SVGIG (reference sequence). With 4 bases clipped from V and 5 bases from J, the junction kept 5 bases outside the gene matches. This CDR3 is CAWKGGLNNEQFF. The DNA of the CDR3 is TGTGCCTGGAAAGGGGGCCTCAACAATGAGCAGTTCTTC.

The rearrangement joins TRBV9 to TRBJ1-1; D is unclear. The CDR3 length is 14 residues. With 4 bases removed from V and 1 base from J, the gap between germline ends came to 11 bases. Germline V lookup: CDR1 SGDLS, CDR2 YYNGEE. CDR3 region: CASSLVGGNTEAFF. CDR3 bases: TGTGCCAGCAGCCTCGTGGGAGGGAACACTGAAGCTTTCTTT. Looking up the rest from reference TRBV9 and TRBJ1-1 gives the full variable domain: DSGVTQTPKHLITATGQRVTLRCSPRSGDLSVYWYQQSLDQGLQFLIQYYNGEERAKGNILERFSAQQFPDLHSELNLSSLELGDSALYFCASSLVGGNTEAFFGQGTRLTVV.

The chain is built from TRBV12-3 or TRBV12-4 and TRBJ2-1; weak D call: TRBD2 (5 bases). The CDR3 sequence is 15 residues long. Trimming shortened V by 1 base and J by 0 bases, and 7 bases separated the two germline ends. CDR3 protein: CASSLVASSYNEQFF. As DNA, the CDR3 is TGTGCCAGCAGTTTAGTAGCGAGCTCCTACAATGAGCAGTTCTTC.

The V gene is TRBV6-5, the J gene TRBJ2-7; 7 bases agree with TRBD2. The CDR3 is 15 residues long. Germline trimming cut 2 bases from V and 6 bases from J; bases unmatched to any gene: 10. Germline CDR1 reads MNHEY; CDR2 reads SVGAGI. CDR3 residues: CASSYMSREFSEQYF. CDR3 coding DNA: TGTGCCAGCAGTTACATGTCGCGGGAGTTTAGCGAGCAGTACTTC.

This sequence joins TRBV4-1 and TRBJ1-4; 7 positions agree with TRBD1. CDR1 MGHRA and CDR2 YSYEKL come from the germline V gene. Unmatched junction bases numbered 1, after V lost 0 bases and J lost 3 bases. The CDR3 is 15 amino acids. The CDR3 protein is CASSQETGANEKLFF. Here the CDR3 DNA reads TGCGCCAGCAGCCAAGAAACAGGGGCTAATGAAAAACTGTTTTTT.

This clonotype has just one count. The chain joins TRBV11-1 to TRBJ2-3, with 8 bases lining up with TRBD2. In germline, CDR1 is SGHAT, CDR2 FQDESV (reference sequence). Germline trimming cut 5 bases from V and 2 bases from J; bases unmatched to any gene: 6. This CDR3 contains 15 residues. The CDR3 region is CASSRQRGPTDTQYF. CDR3 in DNA: TGTGCCAGCAGCCGCCAGCGGGGGCCCACAGATACGCAGTATTTT. The whole variable domain, remainder taken from reference TRBV11-1 and TRBJ2-3, is EAEVAQSPRYKITEKSQAVAFWCDPISGHATLYWYRQILGQGPELLVQFQDESVVDDSQLPKDRFSAERLKGVDSTLKIQPAELGDSAMYLCASSRQRGPTDTQYFGPGTRLTVL.

This rearrangement joins TRBV9 to TRBJ2-3; D may be TRBD2 (5 bases). Trimming pared 3 bases from V and 0 bases from J, leaving 11 bases between. Germline CDR1 is SGDLS and CDR2 is YYNGEE. The CDR3 runs to 15 residues. The CDR3 spells CASSAGVGSTDTQYF. CDR3 bases: TGTGCCAGCAGCGCCGGGGTAGGGAGCACAGATACGCAGTATTTT.

CDR3 residues: CASSSSRGGTDTQYF. The DNA for the CDR3 is TGTGCCAGCAGTTCATCGCGGGGTGGCACAGATACGCAGTATTTT. The chain has TRBV27 and TRBJ2-3; weak D call: TRBD2 (6 bases). This CDR3 spans 15 amino acids. Germline lookup yields CDR1 MNHEY and CDR2 SMNVEV (reference sequence). Between the trimmed V and J ends, which lost 4 bases and 1 base, there was a span of 12 bases.